The TCR beta chain under discussion was sequenced for a study of tumor-infiltrating lymphocytes in primary liver carcinoma. Overall study context: Spanning 4.2 to 10 cm, the tumors were T1-T3 N0M0. Findings of the study overall: Compared with blood, tumor repertoires held significantly more in their top 250 clones. The proportion of top clones found throughout all five tumor regions was only about 7-24%.

Concerning this clonotype: The antigen is undetermined. Germline is not matched at one junction end, which may reflect a read error.

Between 20 and 30 mg of unsorted bulk tissue served as the source from which RNA and DNA were co-extracted. Separate regions, five per tumor, were sampled. Constant-region priming of 500 to 550 ng total RNA yielded TCR beta cDNA. Slightly modified ARM-PCR with three nested multiplex PCR rounds yielded TCR beta libraries. Two initial PCR rounds of around 9 cycles each paired TRBV1-TRBV30 forward primers with a C-beta reverse primer. TCRdb itself ran the multiplex PCR reads through MiXCR, one entry per CDR3 protein. The repertoire holds approximately 110,000 distinct CDR3 sequences, roughly 80% seen once, with approximately 21% in the top ten. The CDR3 length is 13 residues. From germline, CDR1 is SQVTM and CDR2 ANQGSEA.

The sequencing input was liver tumor tissue from sampling region 3. The subset denotes: tumor region T3, left-lateral pole. The genes are TRBV29-1 and TRBJ2-1; D gene unclear. The TCR originated in a man aged 35 to 55 with primary liver carcinoma and hepatitis B virus infection. CDR3 protein: CSVLVSSGHDQFF. CDR3 in DNA: TGCAGCGTCCTGGTATCGTCCGGGCATGATCAGTTCTTC.